This paragraph covers one TCR beta chain sequence. Assay used: immunoSEQ multiplex PCR; TCRdb lists only in-frame clones, some missing. This table has about 150,000 clones, 87% appearing once. These data belong to a study of blood T cell repertoires in COVID-19. Whole-study context: Sources were T cells, B-cell-depleted T cells, or PBMCs; the material itself was cDNA or gDNA.

The V end was cut by 2 bases, the J end by 6 bases, with 11 bases between. The CDR3 runs 14 residues. In germline, CDR1 is LGHDT, CDR2 YNNKEL (reference sequence). The TCR sequence derives from a man aged 80 or over with acute or convalescent COVID-19. What was sequenced was peripheral blood. V is TRBV3-1 (or the pseudogene TRBV3-2) and J is TRBJ2-1; TRBD2 might be the D (6 bases). CDR3 nucleotide sequence: TGTGCCAGCAGCCAATGGACTAAGGGCAATGAGCAGTTCTTC. Translation: CASSQWTKGNEQFF.